A selection of T cell receptor beta chains follows, all from one sample in a study of T cell repertoires in cytomegalovirus infection. MiXCR was run by TCRdb on the reads, yielding one entry per CDR3 protein. The table includes about 600,000 distinct CDR3 sequences, about 24% detected once. Source material: CD8+ T cells from PBMCs. The receptors come from a human donor in good health (CMV status not recorded). Some clones in this sample may be carry-over from other donors' samples. CDR3s include the opening cysteine and the closing phenylalanine or tryptophan. The D gene is left open where the match is weak. Not every row has a clone size; where given, it reads once, few, many or a size class.

d_call j_call clone_size v_call cdr3_nt cdr3_aa
. TRBJ2-1 many TRBV7-2 TGTGCCAGCAGCCCTACAGTCTCCTACAATGAGCAGTTCTTC CASSPTVSYNEQFF
TRBD1 TRBJ1-3 . TRBV2 TGTGCCGGCCAGACAGGGGGCTCTCTCGGAAACACCATATATTTT CAGQTGGSLGNTIYF
. TRBJ2-3 . TRBV2 TGTGCCAGCAGTTTCGGGCAGGCGCCAGATACGCAGTATTTT CASSFGQAPDTQYF
. TRBJ2-1 . TRBV7-6 TGTGCCAGCAGCGCCATTCGGGCAGAGAAGGGGAATGAGCAGTTCTTC CASSAIRAEKGNEQFF
TRBD1 TRBJ1-1 . TRBV14 TGTGCCAACAGTTTGACAGGGGAACTTACCAAGGGGGCTTTCTTT CANSLTGELTKGAFF
. TRBJ1-5 once TRBV7-4 TGTGCCAGCAGCTTAATAAAGGGACATAGTAACAATCAGCCCCAGCATTTT CASSLIKGHSNNQPQHF
. TRBJ1-1 . TRBV4-1 TGCGCCAGCAGCCCAGTTGGGGGCCTGAATATTGAAGCTTTCTTT CASSPVGGLNIEAFF
TRBD2 TRBJ2-1 many TRBV28 TGTGCCAGCCTTTTCGGACTAGCGGGGGGGCATGAGCAGTTCTTC CASLFGLAGGHEQFF
. TRBJ1-1 many TRBV6-1 TGTGCCAGCATCAGGGGCACTGAAGCTTTCTTT CASIRGTEAFF
TRBD1 TRBJ2-1 . TRBV5-1 TGCGCCAGCAGTCACGGGACAGGGGGCAATGAGCAGTTCTTC CASSHGTGGNEQFF
. TRBJ2-3 . TRBV5-4 TGTGCCAGCAGCTTGGGCGGGATTGTCCTCTTT CASSLGGIVLF
TRBD2 TRBJ2-3 many TRBV28 TGTGCCAGCAGTTTTCCCAGCGGGGGGTTTATTGTCTCTACAGATACGCAGTATTTT CASSFPSGGFIVSTDTQYF
. TRBJ1-2 many TRBV7-6 TGTGCCAGCAGCCCGGAGGCACGGGCAATCTATGGCTACACCTTC CASSPEARAIYGYTF
. TRBJ2-3 . TRBV13 TGTGCCAGCAGCTTAACCCGGGGTTCGGACCCAGATACGCAGTATTTT CASSLTRGSDPDTQYF
TRBD2 TRBJ2-5 few TRBV7-9 TGTGCCAGCAGCCCTAGAGTAGCGGGGGATTACCAAGAGACCCAGTACTTC CASSPRVAGDYQETQYF
. TRBJ2-5 . TRBV7-8 TGTGCCAGCAGTTCCGTCGGGGAGGTAAAAGAGACCCAGTACTTC CASSSVGEVKETQYF
TRBD2 TRBJ2-3 . TRBV12-3/TRBV12-4 TGTGCCAGCAGTCACACGGGGGGGCGGGTAGATACGCAGTATTTT CASSHTGGRVDTQYF
. TRBJ2-2 few TRBV11-1 TGTGCCAGCAGCTTAAAAGATTTTGGCACCGGGGAGCTGTTTTTT CASSLKDFGTGELFF
TRBD1 TRBJ2-6 few TRBV29-1 TGCAGCGTTGGGACAGGCTGGGGGGCCAACGTCCTGACTTTC CSVGTGWGANVLTF
. TRBJ2-1 few TRBV7-9 TGTGCCAGCAGCTTATCGGACACCTACAATGAGCAGTTCTTC CASSLSDTYNEQFF
TRBD1 TRBJ2-3 many TRBV10-3 TGTGCCATCGGACAGGGGTCCACAGATACGCAGTATTTT CAIGQGSTDTQYF
. TRBJ1-1 many TRBV7-8 TGTGCCAGCAGCGCGGCCGGGGCCAACACTGAAGCTTTCTTT CASSAAGANTEAFF
. TRBJ2-2 . TRBV19 TGTGCCAGTAGTATATACGGTACCGGGGAGCTGTTTTTT CASSIYGTGELFF
TRBD2 TRBJ2-3 . TRBV19 TGTGCCACTCTCCCCAGCGGGGTGAGCACAGATACGCAGTATTTT CATLPSGVSTDTQYF
. TRBJ2-1 . TRBV10-2 TGCGCCAGCAGTAGGGGACACAGTGAGCAGTTCTTC CASSRGHSEQFF
. TRBJ2-1 . TRBV7-3 TGTGCCAGCAGCGTAGAGTTTGCGGGGACCTACAATGAGCAGTTCTTC CASSVEFAGTYNEQFF
. TRBJ2-1 few TRBV23-1 TGCGCCAGCAGTCAATCGACAGACGGTAATGAGCAGTTCTTC CASSQSTDGNEQFF
. TRBJ1-2 . TRBV29-1 TGCAGCGTTGAACCCCCGGGGGGGGCTGAGGGCTACACCTTC CSVEPPGGAEGYTF
. TRBJ1-2 once TRBV13 TGTGCCAGCAGCTTAAACCGCGCTATGAGCAGGGTCCATAACTATGGCTACACCTTC CASSLNRAMSRVHNYGYTF